The 20 T cell receptor beta chains below all came from one sample that was sequenced in a study of blood T cell repertoires in COVID-19. Only in-frame clones appear in the TCRdb table, and some are missing; sequencing was by immunoSEQ multiplex PCR. The sample shows more than 50,000 clones, about 73% of them seen only once. Sequences were obtained from peripheral blood. These receptors all stem from a woman aged 70 to 79 with acute or convalescent COVID-19.

The rearrangement uses TRBV7-9 and TRBJ1-1, with D hard to call. V was trimmed by 4 bases and J by 1 base, leaving 7 bases between them. Germline loops: CDR1 SEHNR, CDR2 FQNEAQ (reference sequence). The CDR3 is made up of 13 amino acids. The chain's CDR3 is CASSYSRNTEAFF. Here the CDR3 DNA reads TGTGCCAGCAGCTACTCACGGAACACTGAAGCTTTCTTT.

The V gene is TRBV19, the J gene TRBJ2-7; 9 nucleotides align to TRBD1. V was clipped by 5 bases and J by 7 bases; unmatched bases: 12. This CDR3 comprises 15 residues. Looked up from germline, CDR1 is LNHDA and CDR2 is SQIVND (reference sequence). CDR3 sequence reads: CASSFRPGTGTEQYF. The CDR3 DNA reads as TGTGCCAGTAGTTTCCGTCCCGGGACAGGGACGGAGCAGTACTTC.

This sequence joins TRBV3-1 (or the pseudogene TRBV3-2) and TRBJ1-1, with 8 bases that match TRBD1. J gave up 11 bases and V 1 base, and 12 bases lay outside the gene matches. CDR3 length equals 15 residues. Germline CDR1 and CDR2: LGHDT and YNNKEL (reference sequence). CDR3 loop: CASSQGQGPYARAFF. CDR3 DNA: TGTGCCAGCAGCCAAGGACAGGGGCCGTATGCAAGGGCTTTCTTT.

This chain joins TRBV7-9 and TRBJ1-5, with TRBD1 matching over 8 bases. In germline, CDR1 is SEHNR, CDR2 FQNEAQ (reference sequence). V gave up 0 bases and J gave up 4 bases; unmatched junction bases: 5. The CDR3 consists of 16 residues. CDR3 DNA: TGTGCCAGCAGCTTAGCCTTTGGACAGGGTAATCAGCCCCAGCATTTT. Translated: CASSLAFGQGNQPQHF.

The chain joins TRBV7-7 to TRBJ2-1, with TRBD2 matching over 7 bases. Germline V CDR1 and CDR2: SSHAT, FNYEAQ (reference sequence). J was trimmed by 5 bases and V by 1 base; bases with no gene match: 5. This CDR3 has 15 amino acids. The CDR3 sequence is CASSLGLAENNEQFF. For the CDR3, the DNA is TGTGCCAGCAGCTTAGGGCTAGCGGAAAACAATGAGCAGTTCTTC.

V usage is TRBV3-1 (or the pseudogene TRBV3-2) and J usage is TRBJ1-2; D perhaps matches TRBD1 (6 bases). CDR1 LGHDT and CDR2 YNNKEL come from the germline V gene (reference sequence). Trimming pared 0 bases from V and 8 bases from J, leaving 16 bases between. The CDR3 extends over 15 amino acids. CDR3 coding DNA: TGTGCCAGCAGCCAAGATCTCCAGGGGAGTAGAGGCTACACCTTC. Amino acid sequence: CASSQDLQGSRGYTF.

This clone came up a few times. The chain is built from TRBV6-4 and TRBJ2-2; D perhaps matches TRBD2 (5 bases). V lost 6 bases to trimming and J lost 4 bases, with 12 bases between them. The V gene's germline CDR1 is MRHNA and CDR2 SNTAGT. This CDR3 is 14 amino acids long. The DNA for the CDR3 is TGTGCCAGCAGATCGGACGGAGGCACCGGGGAGCTGTTTTTT. Protein sequence: CASRSDGGTGELFF.

V gene TRBV6-5 combines with J gene TRBJ1-5; D not certain. Germline-derived CDR1 and CDR2 are MNHEY and SVGAGI. The CDR3 totals 13 residues. V shed 6 bases and J shed 0 bases, with 6 bases lying between them. The CDR3 region is CASSPGSNQPQHF. DNA of the CDR3: TGTGCCAGCAGCCCGGGTAGCAATCAGCCCCAGCATTTT.

The J gene is TRBJ2-2, the V gene TRBV19, with unresolved D. Germline loops: CDR1 LNHDA, CDR2 SQIVND (reference sequence). The CDR3 is 15 amino acids. V was pared by 3 bases and J by 0 bases, with 8 bases between. The CDR3 sequence: CASSIGSTNTGELFF. CDR3 coding DNA: TGTGCCAGTAGTATCGGTAGTACGAACACCGGGGAGCTGTTTTTT. The full variable domain, with the rest looked up from reference TRBV19 and TRBJ2-2, is DGGITQSPKYLFRKEGQNVTLSCEQNLNHDAMYWYRQDPGQGLRLIYYSQIVNDFQKGDIAEGYSVSREKKESFPLTVTSAQKNPTAFYLCASSIGSTNTGELFFGEGSRLTVL.

CDR3 coding DNA: TGTGCCAGCAGCACCGGGGGGGGGATCACTGAAGCTTTCTTT. Its protein is CASSTGGGITEAFF. The J gene is TRBJ1-1, the V gene TRBV9, with D possibly being TRBD1 (5 bases). The CDR3 consists of 14 residues. Trimming stripped 4 bases from V and 4 bases from J, with 14 bases between. The germline V gene encodes CDR1 SGDLS and CDR2 YYNGEE.

The rearrangement joins TRBV10-1 to TRBJ1-1; D is unresolved. The CDR3 covers 15 residues. The germline CDR1 and CDR2 sequences are WNHNN and SYGVQD (reference sequence). With 5 bases removed from V and 3 bases from J, the gap between germline ends came to 16 bases. CDR3 residues: CASSRGSMKYTEAFF. The CDR3 bases are TGCGCCAGCAGTAGAGGGTCGATGAAGTACACTGAAGCTTTCTTT.

This chain joins TRBV13 and TRBJ1-3; 10 nucleotides line up with TRBD1. Unmatched junction bases numbered 2, after V lost 4 bases and J lost 2 bases. The CDR3 is 15 residues long. Per the germline V gene, CDR1 is PRHDT and CDR2 is FYEKMQ (reference sequence). In DNA, the CDR3 is TGTGCCAGCAGCTCAGGGACAGGGGCTGGAAACACCATATATTTT. Amino acid sequence: CASSSGTGAGNTIYF.

This clone was seen once. The chain employs TRBV7-9 and TRBJ1-2, with 9 bases lining up with TRBD1. The V gene end was trimmed by 2 bases and the J gene end by 12 bases; junction bases not matched to a gene: 7. The CDR3 consists of 13 residues. CDR1 is SEHNR, CDR2 FQNEAQ, per germline (reference sequence). CDR3 sequence reads: CASSLIGTGKDTF. The CDR3 region has the DNA TGTGCCAGCAGCTTAATTGGGACAGGGAAGGACACCTTC.

This chain uses TRBV5-5 with TRBJ1-6; 8 bases agree with TRBD1. V dropped 5 bases and J dropped 2; count of bases not matched to a gene: 3. The CDR3 is made up of 15 amino acids. Germline CDR1 and CDR2: SGHKS and YYEKEE (reference sequence). The CDR3 region is CASSRTGPYNSPLHF. CDR3 bases: TGTGCCAGCAGTAGGACAGGGCCCTATAATTCACCCCTCCACTTT.

This clone occurred once. V usage is TRBV27 and J usage is TRBJ1-1, with 7 positions matching TRBD1. The CDR3 runs 15 residues. Losses at the gene ends were 8 bases for V and 5 bases for J; bases not matched to a gene: 14. The germline V gene has CDR1 MNHEY and CDR2 SMNVEV (reference sequence). CDR3 bases: TGTGCCAGCTCCAGACAGGGTGGTACTAGGACTGAAGCTTTCTTT. Translating it yields CASSRQGGTRTEAFF.

This chain joins TRBV5-4 and TRBJ2-3, with D perhaps TRBD2 (6 bases). The length of the CDR3 is 14 residues. V was cut by 6 bases and J by 2 bases, with 13 bases left in between. The germline CDR1 and CDR2 sequences are SGHNT and YYREEE (reference sequence). The CDR3 here is CASISGRNTDTQYF. CDR3 DNA sequence: TGTGCCAGCATTAGCGGTAGAAACACAGATACGCAGTATTTT.

This clone has just a few counts. The J gene is TRBJ1-1, the V gene TRBV27; D perhaps matches TRBD1 (5 bases). CDR3 size: 15 residues. Germline V gene sequence: CDR1 MNHEY, CDR2 SMNVEV (reference sequence). Trimming removed 5 bases at V and 10 bases at J, with 23 bases between. In DNA form, the CDR3 reads TGTGCCAGCAGTCCCGGCGGTGGGGCCCTAAAATCAGCTTTCTTT. It is translated as CASSPGGGALKSAFF.

This chain joins TRBV7-9 and TRBJ2-5, with a possible D match to TRBD2 (6 bases). Germline CDR1 SEHNR, CDR2 FQNEAQ (reference sequence). Deletions cut 5 bases from V and 0 bases from J, with 16 bases between. This CDR3 is built from 16 residues. CDR3 sequence: CASSVSAREYQETQYF. CDR3 DNA: TGTGCCAGCAGCGTCTCTGCCCGGGAGTACCAAGAGACCCAGTACTTC.

Written as DNA, the CDR3 is TGTGCCTCCAGAGGGCGGTCCTCTGGGGCCAACGTCCTGACTTTC. This encodes CASRGRSSGANVLTF. The genes are TRBV30 and TRBJ2-6; D perhaps matches TRBD2 (5 bases). CDR1 and CDR2 from the germline V gene are GTSNPN and SVGIG (reference sequence). This CDR3 has 15 residues. V lost 7 bases to trimming and J lost 0 bases, with 13 bases between them.

This clone has a single count. V usage is TRBV19 and J usage is TRBJ1-2; 10 bases map to TRBD1. CDR1 LNHDA and CDR2 SQIVND come from the germline V gene (reference sequence). CDR3 length: 15 residues. The V segment lost 6 bases and the J segment 2 bases; nucleotides outside the gene matches: 6. In nucleotides, the CDR3 is TGTGCCAGTAGATCCCGACAGGGGGCAAACTATGGCTACACCTTC. Translating it yields CASRSRQGANYGYTF.